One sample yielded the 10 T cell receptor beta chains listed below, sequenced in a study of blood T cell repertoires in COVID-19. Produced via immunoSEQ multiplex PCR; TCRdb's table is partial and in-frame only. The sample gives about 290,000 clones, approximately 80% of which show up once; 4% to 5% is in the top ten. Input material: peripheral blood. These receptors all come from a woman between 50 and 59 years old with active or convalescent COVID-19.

The CDR3 is CASSQEDRAGANVLTF. CDR3 DNA: TGTGCCAGCAGCCAAGAGGACAGGGCTGGGGCCAACGTCCTGACTTTC. The V gene is TRBV4-2, the J gene TRBJ2-6; 8 positions match TRBD1. J was trimmed by 2 bases and V by 0 bases; bases with no gene match: 0. Germline V gene sequence: CDR1 LGHNA, CDR2 YNFKEQ. This CDR3 contains 16 residues.

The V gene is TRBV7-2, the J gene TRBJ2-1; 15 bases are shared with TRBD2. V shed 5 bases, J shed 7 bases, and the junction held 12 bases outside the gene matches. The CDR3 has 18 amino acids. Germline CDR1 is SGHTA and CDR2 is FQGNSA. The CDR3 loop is CASSALWTSGRARNEQFF. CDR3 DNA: TGTGCCAGCAGCGCCCTATGGACTAGCGGGAGGGCCAGAAATGAGCAGTTCTTC.

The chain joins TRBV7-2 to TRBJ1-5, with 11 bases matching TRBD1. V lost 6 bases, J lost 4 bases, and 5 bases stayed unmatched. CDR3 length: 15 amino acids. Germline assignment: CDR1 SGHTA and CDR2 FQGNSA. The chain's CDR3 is CASRAGTGGNQPQHF. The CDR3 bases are TGTGCCAGCAGGGCCGGGACAGGGGGAAATCAGCCCCAGCATTTT. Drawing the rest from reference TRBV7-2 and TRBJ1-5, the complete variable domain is GAGVSQSPSNKVTEKGKDVELRCDPISGHTALYWYRQSLGQGLEFLIYFQGNSAPDKSGLPSDRFSAERTGGSVSTLTIQRTQQEDSAVYLCASRAGTGGNQPQHFGDGTRLSIL.

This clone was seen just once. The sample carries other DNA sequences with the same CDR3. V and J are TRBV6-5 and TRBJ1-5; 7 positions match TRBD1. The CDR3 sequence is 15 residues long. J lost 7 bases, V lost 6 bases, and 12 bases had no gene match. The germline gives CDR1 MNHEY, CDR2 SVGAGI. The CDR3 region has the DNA TGTGCCAGCAGCAGAGGCACAGGGGTAGGCCAGCCCCAGCATTTT. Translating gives CASSRGTGVGQPQHF.

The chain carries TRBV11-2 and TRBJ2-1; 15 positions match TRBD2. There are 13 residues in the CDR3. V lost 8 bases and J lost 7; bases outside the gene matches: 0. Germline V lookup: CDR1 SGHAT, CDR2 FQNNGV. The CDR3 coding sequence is TGTGCCAGCGGGACTAGCGGGAGGAATGAGCAGTTCTTC. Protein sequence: CASGTSGRNEQFF.

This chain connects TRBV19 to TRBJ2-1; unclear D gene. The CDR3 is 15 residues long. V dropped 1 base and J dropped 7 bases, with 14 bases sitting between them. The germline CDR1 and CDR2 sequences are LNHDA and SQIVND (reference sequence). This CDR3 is CASSIAWSWANEQFF. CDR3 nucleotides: TGTGCCAGTAGTATAGCCTGGTCTTGGGCGAATGAGCAGTTCTTC. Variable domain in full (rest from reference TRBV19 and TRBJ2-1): DGGITQSPKYLFRKEGQNVTLSCEQNLNHDAMYWYRQDPGQGLRLIYYSQIVNDFQKGDIAEGYSVSREKKESFPLTVTSAQKNPTAFYLCASSIAWSWANEQFFGPGTRLTVL.

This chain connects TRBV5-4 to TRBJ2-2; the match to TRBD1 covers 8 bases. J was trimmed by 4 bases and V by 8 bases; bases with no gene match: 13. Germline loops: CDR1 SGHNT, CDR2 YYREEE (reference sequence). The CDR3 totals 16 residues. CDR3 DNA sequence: TGTGCCAGTTCAGCAGGGGACAGGCCCCTCACCGGGGAGCTGTTTTTT. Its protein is CASSAGDRPLTGELFF. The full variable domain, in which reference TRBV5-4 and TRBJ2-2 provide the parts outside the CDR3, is ETGVTQSPTHLIKTRGQQVTLRCSSQSGHNTVSWYQQALGQGPQFIFQYYREEENGRGNFPPRFSGLQFPNYSSELNVNALELDDSALYLCASSAGDRPLTGELFFGEGSRLTVL.

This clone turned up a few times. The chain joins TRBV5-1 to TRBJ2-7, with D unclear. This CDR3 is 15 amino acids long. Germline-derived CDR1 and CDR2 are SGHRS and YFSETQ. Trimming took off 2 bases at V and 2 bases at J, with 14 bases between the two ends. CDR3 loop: CASSFALSITYEQYF. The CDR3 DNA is TGCGCCAGCAGCTTCGCCCTATCAATAACCTACGAGCAGTACTTC.

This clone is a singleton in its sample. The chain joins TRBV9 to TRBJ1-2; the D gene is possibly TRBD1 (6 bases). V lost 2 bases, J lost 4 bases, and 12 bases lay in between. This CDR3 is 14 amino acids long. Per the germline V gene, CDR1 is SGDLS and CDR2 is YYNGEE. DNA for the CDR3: TGTGCCAGCAGCGTGCACAGGGCGGGCTATGGCTACACCTTC. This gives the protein CASSVHRAGYGYTF.

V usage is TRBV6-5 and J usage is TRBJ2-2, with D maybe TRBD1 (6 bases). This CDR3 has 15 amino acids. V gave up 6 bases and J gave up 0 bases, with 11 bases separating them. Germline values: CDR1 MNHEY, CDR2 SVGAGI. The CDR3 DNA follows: TGTGCCAGCAGGGGACACCTCACGAACACCGGGGAGCTGTTTTTT. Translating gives CASRGHLTNTGELFF.